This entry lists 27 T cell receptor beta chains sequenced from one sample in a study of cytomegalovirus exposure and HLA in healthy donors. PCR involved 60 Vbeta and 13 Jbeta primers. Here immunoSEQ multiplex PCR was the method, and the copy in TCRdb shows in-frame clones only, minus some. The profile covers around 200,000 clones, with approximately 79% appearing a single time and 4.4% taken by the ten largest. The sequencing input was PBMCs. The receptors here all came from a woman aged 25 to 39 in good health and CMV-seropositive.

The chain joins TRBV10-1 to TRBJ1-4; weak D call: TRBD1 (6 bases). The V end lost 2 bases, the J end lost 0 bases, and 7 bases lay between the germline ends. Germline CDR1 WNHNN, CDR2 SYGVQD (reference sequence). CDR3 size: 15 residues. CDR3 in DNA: TGCGCCAGCAGTGAGGGACAGTCAACTAATGAAAAACTGTTTTTT. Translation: CASSEGQSTNEKLFF.

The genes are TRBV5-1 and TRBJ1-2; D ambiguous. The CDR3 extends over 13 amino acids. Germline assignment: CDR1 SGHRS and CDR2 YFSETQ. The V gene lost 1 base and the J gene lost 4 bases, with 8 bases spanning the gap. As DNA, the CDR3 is TGCGCCAGCAGCTTGAGAGGGCTCTATGGCTACACCTTC. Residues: CASSLRGLYGYTF.

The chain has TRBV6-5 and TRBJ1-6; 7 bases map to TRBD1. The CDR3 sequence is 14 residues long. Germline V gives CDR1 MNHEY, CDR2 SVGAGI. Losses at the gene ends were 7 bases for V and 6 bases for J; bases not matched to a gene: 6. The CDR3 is CASTPGGTNSPLHF. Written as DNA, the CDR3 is TGTGCCAGCACCCCAGGGGGGACTAATTCACCCCTCCACTTT.

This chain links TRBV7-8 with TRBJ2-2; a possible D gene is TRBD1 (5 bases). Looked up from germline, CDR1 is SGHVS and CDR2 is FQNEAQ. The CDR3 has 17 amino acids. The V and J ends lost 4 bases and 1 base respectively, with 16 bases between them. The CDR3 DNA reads TGTGCCAGCAGCTCGCTACAGGTGGAAAGGAACACCGGGGAGCTGTTTTTT. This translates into CASSSLQVERNTGELFF.

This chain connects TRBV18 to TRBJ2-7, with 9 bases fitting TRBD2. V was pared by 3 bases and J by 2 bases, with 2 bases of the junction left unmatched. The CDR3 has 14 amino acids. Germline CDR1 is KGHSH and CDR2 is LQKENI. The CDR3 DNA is TGTGCCAGCTCACCGCGGGAGGGCCCCTACGAGCAGTACTTC. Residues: CASSPREGPYEQYF.

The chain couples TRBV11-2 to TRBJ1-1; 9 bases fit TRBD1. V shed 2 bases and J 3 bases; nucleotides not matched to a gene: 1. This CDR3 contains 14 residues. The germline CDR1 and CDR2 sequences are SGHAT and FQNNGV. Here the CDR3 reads CASSLTGGDTEAFF. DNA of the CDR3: TGTGCCAGCAGCTTAACAGGGGGCGACACTGAAGCTTTCTTT.

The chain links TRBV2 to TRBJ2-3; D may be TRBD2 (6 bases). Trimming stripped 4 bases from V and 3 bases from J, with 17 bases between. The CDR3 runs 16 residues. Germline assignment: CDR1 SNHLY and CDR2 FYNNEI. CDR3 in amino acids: CASSASESGGTDTQYF. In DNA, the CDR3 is TGTGCCAGCAGTGCCTCCGAATCCGGAGGGACAGATACGCAGTATTTT.

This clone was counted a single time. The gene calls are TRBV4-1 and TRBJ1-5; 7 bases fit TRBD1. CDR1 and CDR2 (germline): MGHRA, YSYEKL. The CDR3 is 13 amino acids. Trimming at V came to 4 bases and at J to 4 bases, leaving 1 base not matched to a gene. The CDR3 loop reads CASSPRGNQPQHF. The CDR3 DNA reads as TGCGCCAGCAGCCCCAGGGGGAATCAGCCCCAGCATTTT.

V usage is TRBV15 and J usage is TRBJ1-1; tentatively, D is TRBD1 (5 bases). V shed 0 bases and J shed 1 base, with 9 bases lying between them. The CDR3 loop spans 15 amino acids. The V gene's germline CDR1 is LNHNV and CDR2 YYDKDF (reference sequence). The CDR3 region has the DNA TGTGCCACCAGCAGAGATCTGCAGGGGAACACTGAAGCTTTCTTT. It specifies CATSRDLQGNTEAFF.

CDR3: CASSQDLTEQYF. DNA of the CDR3: TGCGCCAGCAGCCAAGACCTCACAGAGCAGTACTTC. The chain is built from TRBV4-1 and TRBJ2-7, with D uncertain. The CDR3 is 12 amino acids. V was pared by 0 bases and J by 7 bases, with 7 bases between. Germline V gives CDR1 MGHRA, CDR2 YSYEKL.

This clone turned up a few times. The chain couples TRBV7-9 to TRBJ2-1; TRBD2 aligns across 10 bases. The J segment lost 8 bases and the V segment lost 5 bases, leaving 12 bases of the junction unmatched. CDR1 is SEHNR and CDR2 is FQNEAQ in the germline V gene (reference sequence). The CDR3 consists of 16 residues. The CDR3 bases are TGTGCCAGCAGCCTAATAGCGGGGGGAAACCGGGATGAGCAGTTCTTC. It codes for CASSLIAGGNRDEQFF.

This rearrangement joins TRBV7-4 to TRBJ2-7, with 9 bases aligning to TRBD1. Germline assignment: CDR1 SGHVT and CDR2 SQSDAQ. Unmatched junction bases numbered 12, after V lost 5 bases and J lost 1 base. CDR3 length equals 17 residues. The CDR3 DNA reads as TGTGCCAGCAGCACCACTAGGGGGGGACAGGGATCCTACGAGCAGTACTTC. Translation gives CASSTTRGGQGSYEQYF.

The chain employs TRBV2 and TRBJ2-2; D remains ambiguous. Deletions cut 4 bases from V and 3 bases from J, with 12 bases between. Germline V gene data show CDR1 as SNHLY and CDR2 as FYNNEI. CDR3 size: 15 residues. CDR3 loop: CASSVLGSHTGELFF. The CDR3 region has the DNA TGTGCCAGCAGTGTTCTAGGCAGCCACACCGGGGAGCTGTTTTTT.

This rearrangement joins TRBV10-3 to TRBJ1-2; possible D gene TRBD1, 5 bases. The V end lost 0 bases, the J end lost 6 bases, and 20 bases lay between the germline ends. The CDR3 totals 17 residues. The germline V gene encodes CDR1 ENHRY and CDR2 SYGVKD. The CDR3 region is CAISESKTVLPADGYTF. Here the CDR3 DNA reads TGTGCCATCAGTGAGTCGAAGACAGTCCTCCCCGCGGATGGCTACACCTTC.

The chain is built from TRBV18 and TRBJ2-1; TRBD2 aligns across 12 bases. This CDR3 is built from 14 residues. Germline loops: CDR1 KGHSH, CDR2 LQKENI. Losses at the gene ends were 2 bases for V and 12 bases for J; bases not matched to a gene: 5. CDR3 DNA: TGTGCCAGCTCACCAAGGACTAGCGGGGATCGGCAGTTCTTC. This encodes CASSPRTSGDRQFF.

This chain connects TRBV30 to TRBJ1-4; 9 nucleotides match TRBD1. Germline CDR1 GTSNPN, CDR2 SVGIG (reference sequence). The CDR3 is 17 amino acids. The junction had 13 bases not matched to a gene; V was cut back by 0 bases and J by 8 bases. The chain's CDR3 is CAWSVKDRGRIEEKLFF. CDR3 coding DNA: TGTGCCTGGAGTGTTAAGGACAGGGGCCGGATAGAGGAAAAACTGTTTTTT.

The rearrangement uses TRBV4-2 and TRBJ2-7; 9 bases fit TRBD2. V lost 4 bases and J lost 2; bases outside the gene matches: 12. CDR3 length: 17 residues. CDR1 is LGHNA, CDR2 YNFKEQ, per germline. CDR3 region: CASSPRTSGRLAYEQYF. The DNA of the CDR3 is TGTGCCAGCAGCCCCCGTACTAGCGGGCGATTAGCCTACGAGCAGTACTTC.

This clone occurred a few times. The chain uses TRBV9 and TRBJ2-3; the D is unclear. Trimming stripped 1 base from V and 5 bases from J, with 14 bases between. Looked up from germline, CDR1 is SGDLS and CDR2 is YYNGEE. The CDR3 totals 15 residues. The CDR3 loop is CASSVNRGDEDTQYF. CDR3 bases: TGTGCCAGCAGCGTAAATCGAGGTGATGAAGATACGCAGTATTTT.

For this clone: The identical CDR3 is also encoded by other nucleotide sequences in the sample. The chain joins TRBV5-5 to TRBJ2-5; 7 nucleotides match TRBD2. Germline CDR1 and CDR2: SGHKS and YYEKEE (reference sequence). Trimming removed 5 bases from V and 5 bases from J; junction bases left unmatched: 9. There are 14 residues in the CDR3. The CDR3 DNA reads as TGTGCCAGCAGTTTAGGACTAGGGCGGGAGACCCAGTACTTC. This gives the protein CASSLGLGRETQYF.

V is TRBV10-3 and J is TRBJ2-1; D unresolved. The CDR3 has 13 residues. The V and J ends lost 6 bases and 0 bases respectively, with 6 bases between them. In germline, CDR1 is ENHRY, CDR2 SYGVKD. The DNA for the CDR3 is TGTGCCATCAGGCCTAGCTCCTACAATGAGCAGTTCTTC. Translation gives CAIRPSSYNEQFF.

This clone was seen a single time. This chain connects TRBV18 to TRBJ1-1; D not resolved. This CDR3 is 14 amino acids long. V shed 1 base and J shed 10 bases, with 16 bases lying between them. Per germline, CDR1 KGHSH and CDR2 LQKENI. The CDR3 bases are TGTGCCAGCTCACCACATCAGTTCCCGGGAGGAGCTTTCTTT. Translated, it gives CASSPHQFPGGAFF.

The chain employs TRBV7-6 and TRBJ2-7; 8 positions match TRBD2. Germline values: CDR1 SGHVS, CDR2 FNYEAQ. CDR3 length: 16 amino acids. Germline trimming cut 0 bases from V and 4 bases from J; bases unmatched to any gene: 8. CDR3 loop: CASSLASSGATYEQYF. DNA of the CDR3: TGTGCCAGCAGCTTAGCGAGTAGCGGGGCGACGTACGAGCAGTACTTC. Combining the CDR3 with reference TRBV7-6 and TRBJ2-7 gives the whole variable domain GAGVSQSPRYKVTKRGQDVALRCDPISGHVSLYWYRQALGQGPEFLTYFNYEAQQDKSGLPNDRFSAERPEGSISTLTIQRTEQRDSAMYRCASSLASSGATYEQYFGPGTRLTVT.

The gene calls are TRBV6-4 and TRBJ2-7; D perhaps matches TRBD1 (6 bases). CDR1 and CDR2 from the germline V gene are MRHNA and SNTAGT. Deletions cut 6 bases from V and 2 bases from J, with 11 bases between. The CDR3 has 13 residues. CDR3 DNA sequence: TGTGCCAGCAGGGGGGACATCACCTACGAGCAGTACTTC. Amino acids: CASRGDITYEQYF.

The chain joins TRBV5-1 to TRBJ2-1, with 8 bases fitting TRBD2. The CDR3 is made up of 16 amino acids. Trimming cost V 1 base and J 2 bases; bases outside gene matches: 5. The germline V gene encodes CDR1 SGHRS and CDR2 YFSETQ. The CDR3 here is CASSLYLGGAYNEQFF. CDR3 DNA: TGCGCCAGCAGCTTGTATCTCGGGGGGGCCTACAATGAGCAGTTCTTC.

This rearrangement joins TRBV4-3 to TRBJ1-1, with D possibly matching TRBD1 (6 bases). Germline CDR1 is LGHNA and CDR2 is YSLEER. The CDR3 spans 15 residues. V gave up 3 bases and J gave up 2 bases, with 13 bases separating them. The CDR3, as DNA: TGCGCCAGCAGCCAGTTAGCAGGGGTAAACACTGAAGCTTTCTTT. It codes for CASSQLAGVNTEAFF.

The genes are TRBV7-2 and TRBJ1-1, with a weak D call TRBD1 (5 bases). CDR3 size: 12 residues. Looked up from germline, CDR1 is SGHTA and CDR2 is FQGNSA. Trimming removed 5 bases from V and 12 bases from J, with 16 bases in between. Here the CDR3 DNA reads TGTGCCAGCAGCACTGACAGCACGCGGACTTTCTTT. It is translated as CASSTDSTRTFF.

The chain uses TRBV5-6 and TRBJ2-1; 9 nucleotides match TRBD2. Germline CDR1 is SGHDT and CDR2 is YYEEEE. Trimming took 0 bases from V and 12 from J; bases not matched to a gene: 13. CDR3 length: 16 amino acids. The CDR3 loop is CASSLERLAGIKAQFF. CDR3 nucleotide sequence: TGTGCCAGCAGCTTGGAGAGGCTAGCGGGGATCAAAGCGCAGTTCTTC.